This T cell receptor beta chain was captured in a study of molecular identifiers for immune sequencing clone quantification (dated by TCRdb to about 2018). About the full investigation: In a replicate experiment, RNA from about 21,000 or 97,000 naive CD8 T cells was split into five aliquots, four of which were sequenced. The study was a methods study using CD8 T cells to benchmark molecular-identifier clustering-based TCR repertoire sequencing (MIDCIRS) and TCR RNA copy counting.

This clonotype was detected a few times. It lacks a known antigen. Base qualities are not at hand, and no much larger clone is one base apart. The junction shows trimming of 8 bases on V and 0 bases on J, plus 9 bases between the germline ends. Including the terminal cysteine and phenylalanine, the CDR3 comprises 13 residues. Just CDR3 DNA is preserved here, 39 bases in frame from base 1. Per the germline V gene, SNHLY is the CDR1 and FYNNEI is the CDR2. Libraries of naive CD8 T cells were built from anywhere between roughly 17,000 and 1,100,000 sorted cells, with 10%, 30% or 50% of the purified RNA used. Naive CD8 T cells, defined as CD8+CD4-CCR7+CD45RA+, were FACS-sorted into RLT Plus buffer on a BD FACSAria II. Roughly nine TCR copies' worth of Jurkat RNA were spiked into about 20,000-1,100,000 naive CD8 T cell samples to test detection sensitivity. Enrichment of CD8 T cells was performed with RosetteSep CD8+ T Cell Enrichment Cocktail and Ficoll-Paque, after which ACK red cell lysis was carried out.

Overall results and qualifications from the work: Modeling gave 3 to 3.5 recovered TCR RNA copies per cell versus 8 to 10 by digital PCR, implying 25% to 30% capture efficiency. When barcode sub-clustering was left out, chimeric consensus sequences inflated TCR diversity, with chimeras reaching as high as 47%. Highly expanded clone sizes could be underestimated if identical TCR molecules share a barcode. In CMV-specific effector cells, clones with more than 20 RNA copies accounted for over 97% of molecules, whereas in naive cells such clones accounted for under 1%. The naive libraries included spiked-in Jurkat TCR RNA (around nine copies' worth), and this Jurkat TCR RNA is not part of the donor repertoire. A single cell's worth of spiked-in Jurkat TCR RNA was reported detectable even among about 1.1 million naive CD8 T cells.

Libraries were constructed by PCR. Instrument used: NextSeq 500. Bulk TCR libraries were prepared as previously described, using TCR primers listed in Table S5. Purification of total RNA was performed with the Qiagen AllPrep DNA/RNA kit. Before analysis, reads from multiple sequencing runs of one library were combined. Regarding the original processing steps: Reads were retained only if an exact TCR constant sequence was present, and the retained reads were trimmed to 150 nt and grouped according to their 12-nt molecular barcodes. Reads within each barcode group were sub-clustered using a 15% Levenshtein threshold, and quality-weighted consensus sequences were constructed for each RNA molecule. Non-functional sequences were filtered out, along with any lower-count sequence sitting one edit away from another sequence. On the basis of fitting two negative binomial distributions, barcode sub-clusters with fewer than 20% of the maximum read count were discarded. TCRdb handled the public reads itself, with Q25 trimming in fastp and clone calling in MiXCR, and kept productive beta chains. Rows matching on CDR3 protein sequence are summarized as one entry with the most common DNA and genes. The V and J calls reflect TCRdb's pipeline rather than the authors' work. The sample includes roughly 630,000 distinct CDR3 sequences, with 25% observed a single time. The ten largest account for 0.78% of the sample.

This clonotype was sampled from a human donor in good health. Some libraries in this study had Jurkat cell RNA spiked in. Sequencing was performed on naive CD8+ T cells from blood, with Jurkat cell RNA spiked in. Interpreted using the paper, the cell subset or site label stands for: FACS-sorted CD8+CD4-CCR7+CD45RA+ naive T cells. The rearranged chain carries TRBV2 and TRBJ2-3, with no D gene named confidently. The CDR3 region has the sequence CASPTVSTDTQYF. At the DNA level, the sequence is TGTGCCAGCCCAACTGTCAGCACAGATACGCAGTATTTT.